These 8 T cell receptor beta chains originate from one sample sequenced in a study of cytomegalovirus exposure and HLA in healthy donors (dated by TCRdb to the late 2010s). The protocol used for the library was the immunoSEQ multiplex PCR assay. The multiplex PCR relied on a mix of 60 forward primers for TCR Vbeta segments and 13 reverse primers for TCR Jbeta segments. Sourced from immuneACCESS, this table was stored by TCRdb with only in-frame sequences that have V and J called. A share of the clones is absent; for the studies checked, an unresolved V gene accounts for under half, and the remainder has no known explanation. The sample table holds about 150,000 clones, of which 80% to 90% were seen once. Of the sample, more than 4% falls within the top ten clones. The sequencing input was PBMCs. These TCRs come from a woman aged 40 to 55 in good health and CMV-seropositive.

The genes are TRBV5-4 and TRBJ1-4; no clear D gene. CDR1 is SGHNT, CDR2 YYREEE, per germline (reference sequence). This CDR3 has 13 residues. The V end was cut by 4 bases, the J end by 5 bases, with 9 bases between. CDR3 residues: CASSPRPNEKLFF. DNA of the CDR3: TGTGCCAGCAGCCCCAGGCCCAATGAAAAACTGTTTTTT.

The chain employs TRBV19 and TRBJ1-3; TRBD1 matches 8 bases. CDR3 size: 13 residues. CDR1 LNHDA and CDR2 SQIVND come from the germline V gene (reference sequence). V was clipped by 7 bases and J by 4 bases; unmatched bases: 3. CDR3 nucleotide sequence: TGTGCCAGTAATCAGGGGGCCGGAAACACCATATATTTT. Its protein product is CASNQGAGNTIYF.

V usage is TRBV28 and J usage is TRBJ2-5, with 12 bases lining up with TRBD2. TRBJ2-7 explains the end of the DNA better; the J call may be wrong. The CDR3 is 15 residues long. Germline V gene lookup returns CDR1 MDHEN and CDR2 SYDVKM. CDR3 protein: CASSLGTSGPYEQYF. The CDR3 nucleotides read TGTGCCAGCAGTTTGGGGACTAGCGGGCCCTACGAGCAGTACTTC.

The gene calls are TRBV29-1 and TRBJ2-2; D is possibly TRBD2 (6 bases). Germline V gives CDR1 SQVTM, CDR2 ANQGSEA. This CDR3 is 11 amino acids long. Trimming removed 4 bases from V and 6 bases from J, with 6 bases in between. The CDR3 loop reads CSVGGAGELFF. The CDR3 coding sequence is TGCAGCGTTGGGGGGGCCGGGGAGCTGTTTTTT.

The genes are TRBV7-6 and TRBJ2-1, with D unresolved. The CDR3 totals 12 residues. CDR1 is SGHVS, CDR2 FNYEAQ, per germline. With 5 bases removed from V and 4 bases from J, the gap between germline ends came to 6 bases. The CDR3 bases are TGTGCCAGCAGCCTCAGTTACAATGAGCAGTTCTTC. Amino acids: CASSLSYNEQFF.

Concerning this clone itself: The same CDR3 can be traced to other DNA sequences in this sample. The rearrangement joins TRBV28 to TRBJ1-2; maybe TRBD1 (6 bases). V was trimmed by 6 bases and J by 4 bases, leaving 24 bases between them. Germline CDR1 MDHEN, CDR2 SYDVKM. This CDR3 comprises 17 residues. CDR3 loop: CASRTRKQGPLGYGYTF. The CDR3 nucleotides are TGTGCCAGCAGAACTAGGAAGCAGGGGCCGCTGGGCTATGGCTACACCTTC.

This clone was picked up a small number of times. This chain links TRBV4-1 with TRBJ1-1; 7 positions agree with TRBD1. Germline V gene lookup returns CDR1 MGHRA and CDR2 YSYEKL. V gave up 2 bases and J gave up 7 bases; unmatched junction bases: 7. This CDR3 contains 14 residues. This CDR3 reads CASSQLQGRNEAFF. The CDR3 bases are TGCGCCAGCAGCCAACTACAGGGGCGCAATGAAGCTTTCTTT.

A word on this clone: The junction departs from the called germline gene at one end, perhaps through a read error. V is TRBV5-4 and J is TRBJ2-1, with 7 bases lining up with TRBD2. Germline CDR1 is SGHNT and CDR2 is YYREEE (reference sequence). The CDR3 is 16 amino acids. CDR3 DNA: TGTGCCAGCGGCTTGGGAGGGCTGGGATCCTACAATGAGCAGTTCTTC. Translation: CASGLGGLGSYNEQFF.